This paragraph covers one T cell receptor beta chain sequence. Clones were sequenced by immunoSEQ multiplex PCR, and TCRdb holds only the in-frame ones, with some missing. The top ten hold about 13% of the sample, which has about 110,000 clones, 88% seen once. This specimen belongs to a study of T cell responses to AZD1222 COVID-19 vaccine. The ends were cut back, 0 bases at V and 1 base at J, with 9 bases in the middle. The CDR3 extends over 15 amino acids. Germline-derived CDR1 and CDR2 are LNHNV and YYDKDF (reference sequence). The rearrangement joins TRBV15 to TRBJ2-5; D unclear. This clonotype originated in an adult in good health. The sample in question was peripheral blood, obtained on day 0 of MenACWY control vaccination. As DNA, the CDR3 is TGTGCCACCAGCAGAGATCTTGGAAGCCAAGAGACCCAGTACTTC. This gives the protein CATSRDLGSQETQYF.